The clone carrying this T cell receptor (beta chain) was detected once. Antigen specificity is unknown. Treatment defined: 19 received Ad26.COV2.S at low or high dose, single or two shots; roughly five received placebo; per-sample allocation not given. Day 63 after the first vaccine or placebo injection was the time point for sampling. This table comes from immunoSEQ multiplex PCR, and its TCRdb copy is limited to in-frame clones, with some not included. The sample lists around 340,000 clones, more than 85% occurring once. This sample stems from a study of Ad26.COV2.S vaccination and SARS-CoV-2 variants. In the study overall: Within the COV1001 Ad26.COV2.S trial arm, the donor was enrolled. By the intramuscular route, Ad26.COV2.S was given once, or twice 56 days apart.

The CDR3 loop spans 15 amino acids. V was trimmed by 0 bases and J by 5 bases, leaving 9 bases between them. Germline assignment: CDR1 SGDLS and CDR2 YYNGEE. Whole-study results and caveats: Recipients given vaccine exceeded placebo recipients in spike-specific TCR breadth. Analyses of TCR breadth and depth may have underestimated total T cell responses.

The chain combines TRBV9 with TRBJ2-6, with D perhaps matching TRBD1 (5 bases). Sequencing was performed on peripheral blood, taken in a trial of Ad26.COV2.S vaccine versus placebo. This sequence was found in a person aged 18-65 years who received the Ad26.COV2.S COVID-19 vaccine or a placebo. CDR3 loop: CASSVGGARANVLTF. In nucleotides, the CDR3 is TGTGCCAGCAGCGTAGGGGGCGCGCGGGCCAACGTCCTGACTTTC.